These 11 T cell receptor beta chains were all obtained from the same sample, sequenced in a study of blood T cell repertoires in COVID-19. Here immunoSEQ multiplex PCR was the method, and the copy in TCRdb shows in-frame clones only, minus some. The sample contains roughly 190,000 clones, roughly nine tenths of which appear only once. Sequencing was done on a sample of peripheral blood. These receptors all come from an older woman with COVID-19, enrolled during active disease.

This CDR3 is CASRTSVQETQYF. The CDR3 nucleotides read TGTGCCAGCCGAACTAGCGTCCAAGAGACCCAGTACTTC. V is TRBV2 and J is TRBJ2-5, with 7 bases identical to TRBD2. The length of the CDR3 is 13 residues. Germline CDR1 SNHLY, CDR2 FYNNEI. The trim removed 8 bases at V and 1 base at J, leaving 4 bases unmatched.

J is TRBJ2-5 and V is TRBV4-3, with D possibly TRBD1 on 6 matching bases. CDR1 and CDR2 from the germline V gene are LGHNA and YSLEER. CDR3 size: 14 residues. V gave up 4 bases and J gave up 0 bases, with 9 bases separating them. CDR3 residues: CASSPGHNQETQYF. The CDR3 DNA reads as TGCGCCAGCAGCCCGGGACATAACCAAGAGACCCAGTACTTC.

The chain is built from TRBV7-9 and TRBJ2-5, with TRBD1 matching 8 bases. V shed 4 bases, J shed 2 bases, and the junction held 3 bases outside the gene matches. Germline V gene sequence: CDR1 SEHNR, CDR2 FQNEAQ (reference sequence). CDR3 length equals 14 residues. The CDR3 loop reads CASSSWTGQETQYF. CDR3 coding DNA: TGTGCCAGCAGCTCGTGGACAGGGCAAGAGACCCAGTACTTC.

This clone was found once. The gene calls are TRBV19 and TRBJ1-5, with 8 bases lining up with TRBD1. The CDR3 totals 16 residues. Trimming took 3 bases from V and 3 from J; bases not matched to a gene: 7. From germline, CDR1 is LNHDA and CDR2 SQIVND (reference sequence). The CDR3 DNA is TGTGCCAGTAGTATGTTCGGGACAGGCTTCAATCAGCCCCAGCATTTT. It specifies CASSMFGTGFNQPQHF.

The chain is built from TRBV18 and TRBJ1-3; a possible D gene is TRBD1 (5 bases). Germline lookup yields CDR1 KGHSH and CDR2 LQKENI. This CDR3 is built from 17 residues. The germline V and J ends were trimmed by 4 bases and 2 bases, with 18 bases remaining between them. The DNA of the CDR3 is TGTGCCAGCTCACAGCTTGGGGCGGGGACTACTGGAAACACCATATATTTT. Translating gives CASSQLGAGTTGNTIYF.

In the case of this clone: Other DNA sequences in the sample encode the same CDR3. The gene calls are TRBV24-1 and TRBJ1-5; D gene unclear. This CDR3 is 16 amino acids long. CDR1 is KGHDR and CDR2 is SFDVKD in the germline V gene. V dropped 2 bases and J dropped 3 bases, with 13 bases sitting between them. DNA of the CDR3: TGTGCCACCAGTGATTCGGGTCGGGGAAACAATCAGCCCCAGCATTTT. Encoded protein: CATSDSGRGNNQPQHF.

The rearrangement uses TRBV6-4 and TRBJ2-2; TRBD1 matches at 10 bases. This CDR3 is built from 15 residues. Germline-derived CDR1 and CDR2 are MRHNA and SNTAGT. The junction had 11 bases not matched to a gene; V was cut back by 8 bases and J by 8 bases. CDR3 sequence (DNA): TGTGCCAGCCCTCTAATGGACAGGGGGACTGGGGAGCTGTTTTTT. Translation gives CASPLMDRGTGELFF.

The chain uses TRBV18 and TRBJ2-3, with 7 bases aligning to TRBD2. Germline V gives CDR1 KGHSH, CDR2 LQKENI. V was pared by 1 base and J by 6 bases, with 13 bases of the junction left unmatched. This CDR3 comprises 17 residues. The chain's CDR3 is CASSPRGTTVFLDTQYF. The CDR3 DNA reads as TGTGCCAGCTCACCACGAGGGACTACGGTGTTCCTCGATACGCAGTATTTT.

The chain uses TRBV1 and TRBJ2-1; the DNA was not used to check the table's D call, TRBD2. TRBV1 is recorded as a pseudogene. This CDR3 has 16 amino acids. CDR3 coding DNA: TGCACCAGCAGCCAAGCAAAGCGGGAGGTAAGGCATGAGCAGTTCTTC. It codes for CTSSQAKREVRHEQFF.

This chain links TRBV5-1 with TRBJ2-7; a weak D match, TRBD2 (6 bases). From germline, CDR1 is SGHRS and CDR2 YFSETQ. Trimming cost V 4 bases and J 0 bases, with 14 bases left between them. The CDR3 is made up of 15 amino acids. The CDR3 DNA follows: TGCGCCAGCAGCCTCCGGGACTCGAGCTCCTACGAGCAGTACTTC. Residues: CASSLRDSSSYEQYF.

The chain is built from TRBV29-1 and TRBJ2-7; the D gene is possibly TRBD2 (6 bases). Germline assignment: CDR1 SQVTM and CDR2 ANQGSEA. The CDR3 is 12 amino acids. Trimming left V 6 bases short and J 6 bases short, with 15 bases between. This chain's CDR3 is CSVGERRGEQYF. CDR3 DNA: TGCAGCGTAGGTGAACGGAGGGGCGAGCAGTACTTC.